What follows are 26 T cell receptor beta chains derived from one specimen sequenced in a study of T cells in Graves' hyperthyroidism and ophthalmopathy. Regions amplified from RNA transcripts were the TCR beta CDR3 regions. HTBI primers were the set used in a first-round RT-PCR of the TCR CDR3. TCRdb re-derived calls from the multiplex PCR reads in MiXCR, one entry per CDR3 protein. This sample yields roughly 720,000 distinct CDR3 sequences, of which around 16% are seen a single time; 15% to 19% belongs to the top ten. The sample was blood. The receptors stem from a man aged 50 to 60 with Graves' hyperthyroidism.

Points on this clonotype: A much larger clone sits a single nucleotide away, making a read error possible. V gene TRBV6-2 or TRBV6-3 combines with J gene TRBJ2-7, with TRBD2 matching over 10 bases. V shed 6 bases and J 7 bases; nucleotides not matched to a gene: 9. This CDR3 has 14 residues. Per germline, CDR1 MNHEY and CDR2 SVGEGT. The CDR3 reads CASSPSGRLEEQYF. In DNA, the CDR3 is TGTGCCAGCAGCCCTAGCGGGAGACTGGAGGAGCAGTACTTC.

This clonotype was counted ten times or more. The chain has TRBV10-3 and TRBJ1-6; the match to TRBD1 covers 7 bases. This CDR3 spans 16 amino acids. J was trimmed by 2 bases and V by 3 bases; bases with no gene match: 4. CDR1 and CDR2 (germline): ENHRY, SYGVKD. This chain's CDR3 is CAISEQGRPYNSPLHF. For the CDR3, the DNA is TGTGCCATCAGTGAACAGGGGAGACCCTATAATTCACCCCTCCACTTT.

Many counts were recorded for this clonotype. The CDR3 DNA follows: TGTGCCAGCACTACTTTGGGATCTGCGGAAAAACTGTTTTTT. Translated: CASTTLGSAEKLFF. The chain links TRBV28 to TRBJ1-4; D remains ambiguous. Trimming stripped 7 bases from V and 8 bases from J, with 17 bases between. Germline CDR1 and CDR2: MDHEN and SYDVKM. The CDR3 has 14 residues.

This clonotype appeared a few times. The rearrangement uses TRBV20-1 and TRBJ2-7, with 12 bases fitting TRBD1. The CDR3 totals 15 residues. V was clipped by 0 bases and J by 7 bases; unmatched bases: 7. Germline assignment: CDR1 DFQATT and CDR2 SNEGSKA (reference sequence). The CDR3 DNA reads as TGCAGTGCTAGAGAGGGACAGGGGGCCGCCTGGGAGCAGTACTTC. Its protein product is CSAREGQGAAWEQYF.

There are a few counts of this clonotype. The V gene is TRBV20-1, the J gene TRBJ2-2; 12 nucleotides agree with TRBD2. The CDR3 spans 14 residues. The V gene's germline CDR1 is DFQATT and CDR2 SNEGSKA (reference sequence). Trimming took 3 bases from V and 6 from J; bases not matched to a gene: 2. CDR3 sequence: CSARTSGSAGELFF. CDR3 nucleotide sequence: TGCAGTGCTAGGACTAGCGGGAGTGCCGGGGAGCTGTTTTTT.

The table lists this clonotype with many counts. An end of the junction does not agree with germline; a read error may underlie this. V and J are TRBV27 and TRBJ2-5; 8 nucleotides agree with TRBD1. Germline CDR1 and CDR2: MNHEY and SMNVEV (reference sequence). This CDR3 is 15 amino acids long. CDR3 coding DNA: TGTGCCAGCAGTTTAGAGGGCAGGGGGCAAGAGGCCCAGTACTTC. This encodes CASSLEGRGQEAQYF.

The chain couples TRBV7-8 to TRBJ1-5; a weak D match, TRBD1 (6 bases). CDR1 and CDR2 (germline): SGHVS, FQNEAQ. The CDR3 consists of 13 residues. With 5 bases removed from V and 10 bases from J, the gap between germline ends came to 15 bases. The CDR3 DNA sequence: TGTGCCAGCAGCAACTCGGGACATATCCCCCAGCATTTT. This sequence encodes CASSNSGHIPQHF.

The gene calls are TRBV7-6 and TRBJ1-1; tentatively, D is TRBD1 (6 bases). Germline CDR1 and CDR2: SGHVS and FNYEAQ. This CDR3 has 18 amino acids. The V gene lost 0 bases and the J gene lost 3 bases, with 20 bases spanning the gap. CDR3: CASSLALKGQSGDTEAFF. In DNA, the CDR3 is TGTGCCAGCAGCTTAGCCCTCAAGGGACAAAGTGGGGACACTGAAGCTTTCTTT. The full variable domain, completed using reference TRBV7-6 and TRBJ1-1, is GAGVSQSPRYKVTKRGQDVALRCDPISGHVSLYWYRQALGQGPEFLTYFNYEAQQDKSGLPNDRFSAERPEGSISTLTIQRTEQRDSAMYRCASSLALKGQSGDTEAFFGQGTRLTVV.

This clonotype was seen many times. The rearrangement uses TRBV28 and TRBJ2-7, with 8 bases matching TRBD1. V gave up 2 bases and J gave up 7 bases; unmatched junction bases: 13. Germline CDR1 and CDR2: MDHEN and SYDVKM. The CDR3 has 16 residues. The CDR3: CASSLVRAGGAEEQYF. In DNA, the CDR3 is TGTGCCAGCAGTTTAGTCAGGGCAGGGGGCGCGGAGGAGCAGTACTTC.

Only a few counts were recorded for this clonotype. The CDR3 is CASSWGPGANVLTF. Here the CDR3 DNA reads TGCGCCAGCAGTTGGGGGCCTGGGGCCAACGTCCTGACTTTC. V gene TRBV10-2 combines with J gene TRBJ2-6, with D maybe TRBD1 (6 bases). V was cut by 5 bases and J by 2 bases, with 7 bases left in between. Germline assignment: CDR1 WSHSY and CDR2 SAAADI. This CDR3 has 14 amino acids.

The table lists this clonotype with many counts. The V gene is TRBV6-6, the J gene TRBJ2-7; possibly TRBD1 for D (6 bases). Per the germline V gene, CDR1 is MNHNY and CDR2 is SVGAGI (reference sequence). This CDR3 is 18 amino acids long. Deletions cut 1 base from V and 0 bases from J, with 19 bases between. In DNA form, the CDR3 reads TGTGCCAGCAGTTACTTCCCCCCGACAGGCGATTTCTCCTACGAGCAGTACTTC. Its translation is CASSYFPPTGDFSYEQYF.

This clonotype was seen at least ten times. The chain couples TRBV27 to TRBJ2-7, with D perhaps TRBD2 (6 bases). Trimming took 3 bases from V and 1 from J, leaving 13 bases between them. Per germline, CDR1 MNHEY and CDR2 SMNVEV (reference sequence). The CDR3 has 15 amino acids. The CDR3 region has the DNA TGTGCCAGCAGTTTCAAGGGAGGCGGGTCCTACGAGCAGTACTTC. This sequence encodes CASSFKGGGSYEQYF.

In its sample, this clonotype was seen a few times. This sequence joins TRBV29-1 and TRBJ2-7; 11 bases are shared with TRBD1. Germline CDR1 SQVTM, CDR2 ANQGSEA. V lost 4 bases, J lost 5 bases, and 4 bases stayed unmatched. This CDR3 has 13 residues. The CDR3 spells CSVARTGGDEQYF. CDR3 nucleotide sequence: TGCAGCGTTGCCCGGACAGGGGGCGACGAGCAGTACTTC.

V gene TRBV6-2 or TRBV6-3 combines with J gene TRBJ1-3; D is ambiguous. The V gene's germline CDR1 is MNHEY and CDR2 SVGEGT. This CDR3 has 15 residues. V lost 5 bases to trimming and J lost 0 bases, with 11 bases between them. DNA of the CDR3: TGTGCCAGCAGTGAGTGGAGTAACTCTGGAAACACCATATATTTT. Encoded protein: CASSEWSNSGNTIYF.

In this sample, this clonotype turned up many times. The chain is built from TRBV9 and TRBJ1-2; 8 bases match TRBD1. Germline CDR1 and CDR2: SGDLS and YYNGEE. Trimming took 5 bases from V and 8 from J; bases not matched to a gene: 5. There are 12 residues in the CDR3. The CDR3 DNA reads TGTGCCAGCAGTCAGGGGGCCAAGGGCTACACCTTC. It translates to CASSQGAKGYTF.

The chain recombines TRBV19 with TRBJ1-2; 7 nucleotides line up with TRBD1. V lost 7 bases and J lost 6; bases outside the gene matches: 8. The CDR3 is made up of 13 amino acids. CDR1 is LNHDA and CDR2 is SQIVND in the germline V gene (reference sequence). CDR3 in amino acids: CASTSLQGNGYTF. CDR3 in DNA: TGTGCCAGTACGTCTTTACAGGGGAATGGCTACACCTTC.

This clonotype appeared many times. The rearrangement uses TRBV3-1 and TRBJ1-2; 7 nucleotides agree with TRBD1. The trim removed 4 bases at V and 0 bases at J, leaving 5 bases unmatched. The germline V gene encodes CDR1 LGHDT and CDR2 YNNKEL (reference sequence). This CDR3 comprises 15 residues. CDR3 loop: CASSLRDRSNYGYTF. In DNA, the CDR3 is TGTGCCAGCAGCCTCCGGGACAGATCTAACTATGGCTACACCTTC. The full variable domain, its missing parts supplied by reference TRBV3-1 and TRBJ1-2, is DTAVSQTPKYLVTQMGNDKSIKCEQNLGHDTMYWYKQDSKKFLKIMFSYNNKELIINETVPNRFSPKSPDKAHLNLHINSLELGDSAVYFCASSLRDRSNYGYTFGSGTRLTVV.

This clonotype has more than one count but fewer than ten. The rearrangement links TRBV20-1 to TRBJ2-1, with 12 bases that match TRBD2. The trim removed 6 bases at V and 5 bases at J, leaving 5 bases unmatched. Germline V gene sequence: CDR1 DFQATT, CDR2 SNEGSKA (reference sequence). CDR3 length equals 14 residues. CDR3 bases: TGCAGTGCGCCGACTAGCGGGAGAAACAATGAGCAGTTCTTC. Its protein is CSAPTSGRNNEQFF.

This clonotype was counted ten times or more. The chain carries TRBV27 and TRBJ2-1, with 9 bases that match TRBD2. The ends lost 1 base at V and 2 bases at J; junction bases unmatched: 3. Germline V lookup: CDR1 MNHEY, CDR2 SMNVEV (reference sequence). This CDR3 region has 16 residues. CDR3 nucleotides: TGTGCCAGCAGTTTATACCCTAGCGGGGCCTACAATGAGCAGTTCTTC. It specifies CASSLYPSGAYNEQFF.

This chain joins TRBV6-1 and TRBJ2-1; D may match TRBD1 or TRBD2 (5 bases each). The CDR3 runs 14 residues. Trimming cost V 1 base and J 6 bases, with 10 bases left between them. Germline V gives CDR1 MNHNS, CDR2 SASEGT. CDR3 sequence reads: CASSEEGRLNEQFF. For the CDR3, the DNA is TGTGCCAGCAGTGAAGAGGGACGACTCAATGAGCAGTTCTTC.

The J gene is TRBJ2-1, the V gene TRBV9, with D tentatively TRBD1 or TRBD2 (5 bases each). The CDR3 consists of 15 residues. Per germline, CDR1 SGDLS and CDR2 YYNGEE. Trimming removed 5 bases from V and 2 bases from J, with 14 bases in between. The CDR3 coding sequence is TGTGCCAGCAGTCTCGGGGCTGCGGCCTACAATGAGCAGTTCTTC. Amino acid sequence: CASSLGAAAYNEQFF. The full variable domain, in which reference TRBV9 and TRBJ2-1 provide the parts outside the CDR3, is DSGVTQTPKHLITATGQRVTLRCSPRSGDLSVYWYQQSLDQGLQFLIQYYNGEERAKGNILERFSAQQFPDLHSELNLSSLELGDSALYFCASSLGAAAYNEQFFGPGTRLTVL.

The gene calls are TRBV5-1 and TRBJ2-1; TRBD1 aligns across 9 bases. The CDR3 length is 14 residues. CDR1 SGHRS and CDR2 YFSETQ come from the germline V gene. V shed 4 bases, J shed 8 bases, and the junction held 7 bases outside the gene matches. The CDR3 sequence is CASSLWTGVDEQFF. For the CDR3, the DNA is TGCGCCAGCAGCCTATGGACAGGGGTGGATGAGCAGTTCTTC.

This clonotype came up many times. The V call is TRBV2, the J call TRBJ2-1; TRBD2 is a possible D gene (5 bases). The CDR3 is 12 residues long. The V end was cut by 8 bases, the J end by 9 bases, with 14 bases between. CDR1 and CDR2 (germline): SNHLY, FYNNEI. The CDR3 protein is CASRFEGSEQFF. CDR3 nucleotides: TGTGCCAGCCGTTTCGAGGGCTCTGAGCAGTTCTTC.

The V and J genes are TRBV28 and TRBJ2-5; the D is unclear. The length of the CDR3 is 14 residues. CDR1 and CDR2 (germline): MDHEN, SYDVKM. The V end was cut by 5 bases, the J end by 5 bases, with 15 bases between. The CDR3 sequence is CASSPATYLETQYF. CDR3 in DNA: TGTGCCAGCAGTCCAGCGACATACCTTGAGACCCAGTACTTC.

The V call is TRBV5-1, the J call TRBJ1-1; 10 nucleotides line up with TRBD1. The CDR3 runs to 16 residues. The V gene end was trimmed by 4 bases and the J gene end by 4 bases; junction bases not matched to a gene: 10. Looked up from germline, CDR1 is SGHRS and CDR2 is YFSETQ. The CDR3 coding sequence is TGCGCCAGCAGCACGGACAGGGGGAGCGTCGTCACTGAAGCTTTCTTT. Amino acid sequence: CASSTDRGSVVTEAFF.

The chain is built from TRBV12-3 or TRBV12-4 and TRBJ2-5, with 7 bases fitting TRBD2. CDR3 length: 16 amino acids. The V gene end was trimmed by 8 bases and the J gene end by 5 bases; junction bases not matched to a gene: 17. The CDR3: CASRSWEGRAEETQYF. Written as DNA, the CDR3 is TGTGCCAGCCGCTCCTGGGAGGGGAGGGCCGAGGAGACCCAGTACTTC.